The TCR beta chain under discussion was sequenced for a study of blood T cell repertoires in COVID-19. About the research overall: Acute and convalescent COVID-19 samples came from the United States, Italy and Spain. In each case, the material was cDNA or gDNA derived from T cells, B-cell-depleted T cells, or PBMCs.

This clone has a single count. Sequencing used immunoSEQ multiplex PCR; TCRdb keeps in-frame clones, though not all of them. The top ten clones hold approximately 5% of a sample with 200,000 to 250,000 clones, roughly 76% of them seen once. V lost 4 bases, J lost 0 bases, and 12 bases lay in between. The CDR3 sequence is 15 residues long. CDR1 and CDR2 from the germline V gene are SGHRS and YFSETQ. This sequence was found in a human donor in a cohort sampled during active COVID-19. The specimen was peripheral blood. V and J are TRBV5-1 and TRBJ2-3; TRBD2 is a possible D gene (5 bases). The CDR3 DNA sequence: TGCGCCAGCAGCCCCGGGTGGACTAGCACAGATACGCAGTATTTT. Its translation is CASSPGWTSTDTQYF.